These 25 T cell receptor beta chains originate from one sample sequenced in a study of blood T cell repertoires in COVID-19. Measured with immunoSEQ multiplex PCR; TCRdb has only the in-frame clones, and not every one. The sample yields roughly 290,000 clones, 70% to 90% seen once. The specimen was peripheral blood. All receptors derive from a woman in her sixties or seventies with acute or convalescent COVID-19.

This chain joins TRBV7-3 and TRBJ2-6; TRBD2 might be the D (5 bases). The CDR3 covers 15 residues. V was clipped by 5 bases and J by 4 bases, with 12 bases between them. Germline values: CDR1 SGHTA, CDR2 FQGTGA. Here the CDR3 DNA reads TGTGCCAGCAGCGCGAACTCGGGAGGGGCCAACGTCCTGACTTTC. The encoded protein is CASSANSGGANVLTF.

The genes are TRBV29-1 and TRBJ1-5, with 8 bases lining up with TRBD1. V lost 4 bases, J lost 4 bases, and 6 bases stayed unmatched. The CDR3 contains 14 residues. Germline V gene lookup returns CDR1 SQVTM and CDR2 ANQGSEA. The DNA of the CDR3 is TGCAGCGTTGTCGACAGGGGAGAGAATCAGCCCCAGCATTTT. Translation: CSVVDRGENQPQHF.

This chain uses TRBV7-9 with TRBJ1-1; D uncertain. Germline loops: CDR1 SEHNR, CDR2 FQNEAQ (reference sequence). The V end lost 3 bases, the J end lost 0 bases, and 8 bases lay between the germline ends. The CDR3 totals 14 residues. CDR3 in DNA: TGTGCCAGCAGCTTCGGGGATATGAACACTGAAGCTTTCTTT. Translated, it gives CASSFGDMNTEAFF. Using reference TRBV7-9 and TRBJ1-1 for the parts outside the CDR3, the full variable domain is DTGVSQNPRHKITKRGQNVTFRCDPISEHNRLYWYRQTLGQGPEFLTYFQNEAQLEKSRLLSDRFSAERPKGSFSTLEIQRTEQGDSAMYLCASSFGDMNTEAFFGQGTRLTVV.

The chain uses TRBV5-1 and TRBJ2-3; D is possibly TRBD1 (6 bases). V lost 0 bases to trimming and J lost 4 bases, with 12 bases between them. Germline values: CDR1 SGHRS, CDR2 YFSETQ. The CDR3 extends over 15 amino acids. In DNA form, the CDR3 reads TGCGCCAGCAGCTTGGAGGGGGTTCGGGCAGATACGCAGTATTTT. Translated: CASSLEGVRADTQYF.

The chain is built from TRBV7-2 and TRBJ1-2, with TRBD1 matching over 8 bases. The CDR3 is 14 amino acids. Germline CDR1 SGHTA, CDR2 FQGNSA. Trimming at V came to 5 bases and at J to 2 bases, leaving 4 bases not matched to a gene. CDR3 in amino acids: CASSRDRQNYGYTF. CDR3 DNA: TGTGCCAGCAGCCGGGACAGGCAGAACTATGGCTACACCTTC.

The chain uses TRBV30 and TRBJ2-3, with TRBD2 as a possible D gene (6 bases). This CDR3 has 16 amino acids. Germline V CDR1 and CDR2: GTSNPN, SVGIG (reference sequence). Trimming took 0 bases from V and 5 from J, leaving 18 bases between them. The CDR3 loop is CAWSVGLAGSGDTQYF. CDR3 coding DNA: TGTGCCTGGAGTGTGGGTCTGGCGGGATCAGGAGATACGCAGTATTTT. Combining the CDR3 with reference TRBV30 and TRBJ2-3 gives the whole variable domain SQTIHQWPATLVQPVGSPLSLECTVEGTSNPNLYWYRQAAGRGLQLLFYSVGIGQISSEVPQNLSASRPQDRQFILSSKKLLLSDSGFYLCAWSVGLAGSGDTQYFGPGTRLTVL.

CDR3 protein: CASSMTGGYRRGYTF. CDR3 nucleotide sequence: TGTGCCAGTAGCATGACAGGGGGCTACCGGCGTGGCTACACCTTC. The V call is TRBV19, the J call TRBJ1-2; 10 bases are shared with TRBD1. The V and J ends lost 6 bases and 7 bases, in that order; junction bases with no gene match: 11. The CDR3 has 15 amino acids. Germline V gene data show CDR1 as LNHDA and CDR2 as SQIVND (reference sequence). The full variable domain, with the rest looked up from reference TRBV19 and TRBJ1-2, is DGGITQSPKYLFRKEGQNVTLSCEQNLNHDAMYWYRQDPGQGLRLIYYSQIVNDFQKGDIAEGYSVSREKKESFPLTVTSAQKNPTAFYLCASSMTGGYRRGYTFGSGTRLTVV.

The chain couples TRBV7-2 to TRBJ2-5, with 7 positions matching TRBD2. The junction had 13 bases not matched to a gene; V was cut back by 5 bases and J by 4 bases. CDR3 length equals 16 residues. Germline values: CDR1 SGHTA, CDR2 FQGNSA. CDR3 protein: CASSTTSPWARETQYF. The CDR3 DNA sequence: TGTGCCAGCAGCACGACTAGCCCCTGGGCCCGAGAGACCCAGTACTTC.

DNA for the CDR3: TGTGCCAGCAGCCAAGCCGGGACAGGGTTCACTGAAGCTTTCTTT. Amino acids: CASSQAGTGFTEAFF. The rearrangement uses TRBV3-1 (or the pseudogene TRBV3-2) and TRBJ1-1; 9 bases agree with TRBD1. In germline, CDR1 is LGHDT, CDR2 YNNKEL (reference sequence). This CDR3 is built from 15 residues. After removal of 1 base from V and 4 bases from J, the junction contained 4 bases not matched to a gene.

The rearrangement uses TRBV6-2 or TRBV6-3 and TRBJ2-1, with 15 bases matching TRBD2. Germline values: CDR1 MNHEY, CDR2 SVGEGT. The CDR3 length is 16 residues. J was trimmed by 8 bases and V by 4 bases; bases with no gene match: 6. CDR3 sequence: CASSSRTSGRGDEQFF. CDR3 nucleotide sequence: TGTGCCAGCAGTTCTCGGACTAGCGGGAGGGGCGATGAGCAGTTCTTC.

This sequence joins TRBV6-5 and TRBJ2-2; D not resolved. CDR3 length: 13 amino acids. Trimming left V 6 bases short and J 6 bases short, with 11 bases between. The germline V gene encodes CDR1 MNHEY and CDR2 SVGAGI. CDR3 sequence reads: CASSRNSPGELFF. The CDR3 DNA is TGTGCCAGCAGCCGCAACAGTCCCGGGGAGCTGTTTTTT.

The rearrangement joins TRBV19 to TRBJ2-3; 12 bases line up with TRBD2. This CDR3 region has 15 residues. CDR1 is LNHDA, CDR2 SQIVND, per germline (reference sequence). V lost 6 bases, J lost 5 bases, and 6 bases stayed unmatched. The CDR3 DNA sequence: TGTGCCAGTAGGAGACTAGCGGGAGTGGTAGATACGCAGTATTTT. This gives the protein CASRRLAGVVDTQYF. Full variable domain (missing parts from reference TRBV19 and TRBJ2-3): DGGITQSPKYLFRKEGQNVTLSCEQNLNHDAMYWYRQDPGQGLRLIYYSQIVNDFQKGDIAEGYSVSREKKESFPLTVTSAQKNPTAFYLCASRRLAGVVDTQYFGPGTRLTVL.

CDR3 sequence (DNA): TGTGCCAGCAGCACCGGGACTAGCGGGGCGCAGTACTTC. It translates to CASSTGTSGAQYF. The J gene is TRBJ2-5, the V gene TRBV7-2; TRBD2 matches 13 bases. The germline CDR1 and CDR2 sequences are SGHTA and FQGNSA. V gave up 5 bases and J gave up 11 bases; unmatched junction bases: 5. This CDR3 comprises 13 residues.

Here the CDR3 reads CASRGGQQETQYF. In nucleotides, the CDR3 is TGCGCCAGCAGGGGTGGACAGCAAGAGACCCAGTACTTC. The V and J genes are TRBV4-1 and TRBJ2-5; tentative D call: TRBD1 (6 bases). This CDR3 comprises 13 residues. Per germline, CDR1 MGHRA and CDR2 YSYEKL. V lost 6 bases, J lost 2 bases, and 10 bases lay in between.

J is TRBJ1-1 and V is TRBV28; D is unresolved. Germline V gives CDR1 MDHEN, CDR2 SYDVKM. This CDR3 is 13 amino acids long. V was shortened by 10 bases and J by 6 bases, with 18 bases between the two germline ends. The CDR3 region has the DNA TGTGCCACCGAGATAAGTAAGCCCCCTGAAGCTTTCTTT. Protein product: CATEISKPPEAFF. The full variable domain, completed using reference TRBV28 and TRBJ1-1, is DVKVTQSSRYLVKRTGEKVFLECVQDMDHENMFWYRQDPGLGLRLIYFSYDVKMKEKGDIPEGYSVSREKKERFSLILESASTNQTSMYLCATEISKPPEAFFGQGTRLTVV.

This clone came up once. This rearrangement joins TRBV6-5 to TRBJ2-1; 8 bases are a match to TRBD1. The germline V gene has CDR1 MNHEY and CDR2 SVGAGI. V lost 5 bases and J lost 6; bases outside the gene matches: 9. This CDR3 is built from 15 residues. The CDR3 sequence: CASSPEGQVSNEQFF. Written as DNA, the CDR3 is TGTGCCAGCAGTCCTGAGGGACAGGTATCCAATGAGCAGTTCTTC.

V is TRBV27 and J is TRBJ1-5; TRBD1 matches at 8 bases. The CDR3 loop spans 15 amino acids. Trimming took 7 bases from V and 4 from J; bases not matched to a gene: 9. The germline V gene encodes CDR1 MNHEY and CDR2 SMNVEV (reference sequence). The CDR3 sequence is CASNSGQGPNQPQHF. The CDR3 DNA is TGTGCCAGCAACTCCGGACAGGGTCCAAATCAGCCCCAGCATTTT.

The chain carries TRBV27 and TRBJ1-4; the match to TRBD1 covers 12 bases. CDR3 length: 16 amino acids. Per the germline V gene, CDR1 is MNHEY and CDR2 is SMNVEV (reference sequence). V gave up 5 bases and J gave up 6 bases; unmatched junction bases: 7. The CDR3 reads CASSDRDRGHYEKLFF. The CDR3 DNA sequence: TGTGCCAGCAGTGACCGGGACAGGGGGCACTATGAAAAACTGTTTTTT.

The V call is TRBV5-1, the J call TRBJ1-1, with 9 bases aligning to TRBD1. Germline loops: CDR1 SGHRS, CDR2 YFSETQ. J was trimmed by 1 base and V by 0 bases; bases with no gene match: 7. This CDR3 is built from 17 residues. The CDR3 reads CASSLATGGGKNTEAFF. CDR3 in DNA: TGCGCCAGCAGCTTGGCCACAGGGGGCGGAAAGAACACTGAAGCTTTCTTT.

This sequence joins TRBV5-8 and TRBJ2-7; D is uncertain. The CDR3 loop spans 11 amino acids. Trimming took 4 bases from V and 6 from J, leaving 8 bases between them. Per the germline V gene, CDR1 is SGHTS and CDR2 is YDEGEE. This chain's CDR3 is CASSPRSEQYF. The CDR3 nucleotides read TGTGCCAGCAGCCCGAGAAGCGAGCAGTACTTC.

This chain joins TRBV27 and TRBJ2-3; possible D gene TRBD1, 6 bases. With 5 bases removed from V and 1 base from J, the gap between germline ends came to 13 bases. CDR3 size: 15 residues. Germline V gene lookup returns CDR1 MNHEY and CDR2 SMNVEV (reference sequence). CDR3 sequence (DNA): TGTGCCAGCAGTAACGTGGGGGCTGGCACAGATACGCAGTATTTT. Protein product: CASSNVGAGTDTQYF.

This chain uses TRBV27 with TRBJ2-7; weak D call: TRBD2 (6 bases). Germline assignment: CDR1 MNHEY and CDR2 SMNVEV (reference sequence). Trimming left V 6 bases short and J 12 bases short, with 15 bases between. CDR3 length: 11 residues. CDR3 sequence (DNA): TGTGCCAGCAGGCTGGGGGGTCTAAGGTACTTC. Protein: CASRLGGLRYF.

V gene TRBV6-5 combines with J gene TRBJ1-1; D call uncertain. The V end lost 7 bases, the J end lost 1 base, and 10 bases lay between the germline ends. The germline CDR1 and CDR2 sequences are MNHEY and SVGAGI. This CDR3 has 13 residues. The CDR3 region has the DNA TGTGCCAGCATGAGGGTTACGAACACTGAAGCTTTCTTT. Translation gives CASMRVTNTEAFF.

The chain uses TRBV19 and TRBJ1-3, with D possibly being TRBD1 (5 bases). Trimming cost V 7 bases and J 0 bases, with 16 bases left between them. Per germline, CDR1 LNHDA and CDR2 SQIVND (reference sequence). This CDR3 spans 16 amino acids. CDR3 bases: TGTGCCAGTAAAATTCAGGGCCCTTCCTCTGGAAACACCATATATTTT. Translated, it gives CASKIQGPSSGNTIYF.

V gene TRBV5-1 combines with J gene TRBJ1-4, with a weak D call TRBD1 (5 bases). The CDR3 spans 16 residues. Per the germline V gene, CDR1 is SGHRS and CDR2 is YFSETQ. V shed 4 bases and J shed 0 bases, with 13 bases lying between them. This chain's CDR3 is CASSPTGGATNEKLFF. The DNA for the CDR3 is TGCGCCAGCAGCCCGACGGGGGGGGCAACTAATGAAAAACTGTTTTTT.